Detailed here is one TCR beta chain. Its antigen is unidentified. Trimming left V 0 bases short and J 8 bases short, with 14 bases between. The CDR3 has 16 amino acids. Germline assignment: CDR1 MNHEY and CDR2 SVGAGI. The sample comes from a study of T-cell reconstitution after alpha-beta-depleted transplantation in children. Study-wide points: After transplant, at about two months, alpha-beta T cells were reportedly derived from several hundred expanded graft clones. At the one-year point after transplant, T-cell counts and TCRbeta diversity were found to come mostly from T cells that had been newly produced. Several patients had high TCRbeta diversity at day 60; it came from surviving recipient T cells and thymic progenitors.

Unique molecular identifiers were used to barcode this TCRbeta library. A single record per CDR3 protein comes from TCRdb applying MiXCR to the PCR reads. The data hold 700,000 to 850,000 distinct CDR3 sequences, with approximately 15% observed a single time. The source was PBMCs, mostly from graft donor cells, collected 360 days after TCRalphabeta/CD19-depleted stem cell transplant. This receptor was taken from a male patient younger than 18 who had a stem cell transplant for acute lymphoblastic leukemia, so the T cells may come from the graft donor. This chain uses TRBV6-5 with TRBJ1-6; D not certain. In nucleotides, the CDR3 is TGTGCCAGCAGTTACTCGAGACGGAACGGGCATTCACCCCTCCACTTT. As protein: CASSYSRRNGHSPLHF.